This entry describes one T cell receptor beta chain. What antigen it recognizes has not been identified. The record has no base qualities; no much larger clone is one base away. The sample comes from a study of vaccination and CD4 T cells after COVID-19 (dated by TCRdb to between 2021 and 2024). Background for the entire study: Every convalescent patient had a positive nasal swab PCR test for SARS-CoV-2, with mild disease in roughly 10 patients and severe disease in one. The convalescent cohort included six males and four females, with two Hispanic individuals, seven Caucasians, two Asians and one multiracial person. Each participant got two doses of either the Pfizer-BioNTech BNT162b2 vaccine (n=8) or the Moderna mRNA-1273 vaccine (n=2). Post-COVID blood samples from convalescent patients were collected a median of roughly 100 days after diagnosis, with a range of 35 to 161 days. Post-vaccine blood samples were obtained a median of around 67 days after the second vaccine dose, with a range of about 12 to 241 days. The cultures were stimulated with overlapping spike peptide pools from SARS-CoV-2 and from the common cold coronaviruses HCoV-NL63, HCoV-OC43 and HCoV-229E. Control cultures received a CEFX viral epitope pool as the positive control, an HIV-1 Nef peptide pool as the negative control, or no peptide. In 10 COVID-19 convalescent patients and a few infection-naive healthy vaccine recipients, researchers compared the spike-specific CD4+ TCR repertoire from before mRNA vaccination with the repertoire from after.

On the study overall, not on this receptor specifically: The median number of SARS-CoV-2-reactive clonotypes rose from around 21 after infection to about 40 after vaccination, but the change was not significant. The study included relatively few convalescent patients and did not analyze early timepoints after natural infection. Of the vaccine-specific clones in convalescent patients, 304 of 307, or nearly all, reacted only to SARS-CoV-2 spike and did not cross-react with common cold coronaviruses. Among convalescent patients, a median roughly 84% of the SARS-CoV-2-reactive clones seen after vaccination appeared only after vaccination, which suggests priming specific to the vaccine.

The method was PCR. DNA from cultured CD4+ T cells underwent TCR sequencing with the Oncomine TCR Beta short-read assay at the Johns Hopkins FTIC core. The QIAamp micro DNA kit was used to extract genomic DNA from the cultured CD4+ T cells. Oncomine TCR Beta libraries from cultured CD4+ T cells were pooled with unique dual indexes and sequenced on an Illumina iSeq 100. The authors processed their data as follows. Non-productive sequences were removed, and CDR3s not starting with C, not ending with F or W, or shorter than 7 amino acids were discarded. The MANAFEST web application identified antigen-specific clonotypes by comparing peptide-stimulated wells against reference wells and other culture wells. To be called positive, a clone needed an FDR below 0.05, an odds ratio above 5, and a productive frequency above 0.1% in at least two of three replicate wells. Clonotypes that were significantly expanded in both SARS-CoV-2 spike wells and at least one common cold coronavirus spike condition were defined as cross-reactive. CDR3 homology was assessed with Levenshtein distances (stringdist) and unrooted phylogenetic trees (ape) in R version 3.6.1. TCRdb reprocessing: public reads trimmed at Q25 with fastp, clones called with MiXCR, in-frame beta chains kept. Merged by CDR3 protein, the rows form single entries marked with the most common genes and DNA. The V and J calls and clone size are TCRdb's, not the authors'. A total of around 20,000 distinct CDR3 sequences appear in this sample, 50% of them only once. Under 7.5% of the sample comes from the top ten.

The sample's treatment or condition, from its label and the paper: approximately 9-day PBMC culture with coronavirus spike peptide pools or control peptides (ViraFEST assay). To expand antigen-specific T cells with peptide pools and then pick out the expanded clonotypes through TCR sequencing, the study relied on the ViraFEST assay. The positive SARS-CoV-2 PCR tests of the convalescent patients were dated from March to December 2020, before the Alpha, Beta and Delta variants emerged in the United States. Roughly 2 million PBMCs per well were cultured in IMDM with about 5% human AB serum and approximately 9.8 IU/ml IL-2, plus 10 ug/ml peptide pools. On days 3 and 7, half of the culture medium was replaced with fresh IL-2-containing medium. After less than 12 days of culture, CD4+ T cells were isolated by negative selection using the EasySep CD4+ T cell isolation kit. Ficoll-Paque Plus gradient centrifugation was used to isolate PBMCs from whole blood, and the isolated PBMCs were then either used fresh or cryopreserved at -140C. Triplicate wells were generally used for each culture condition.

The receptor comes from a human donor who had recovered from COVID-19. The material sequenced was CD4+ T cells from blood, cultured in vitro.

The CDR3 region has the sequence CASSLVGQGYSPLHF. The DNA sequence is given as TGTGCCAGCAGTCTGGTGGGACAGGGGTATTCACCCCTCCACTTT. The sequence joins TRBV3-1 to TRBJ1-6, and 10 junction bases match TRBD1. Per the germline V gene (reference sequence), LGHDT is the CDR1 and YNNKEL is the CDR2. Trimmed from V: 6 bases; trimmed from J: 8 bases; junction bases lacking a gene match: 7. The CDR3 numbers 15 residues from cysteine through phenylalanine. Only CDR3 DNA is held: 45 bases, read in frame from base 1.